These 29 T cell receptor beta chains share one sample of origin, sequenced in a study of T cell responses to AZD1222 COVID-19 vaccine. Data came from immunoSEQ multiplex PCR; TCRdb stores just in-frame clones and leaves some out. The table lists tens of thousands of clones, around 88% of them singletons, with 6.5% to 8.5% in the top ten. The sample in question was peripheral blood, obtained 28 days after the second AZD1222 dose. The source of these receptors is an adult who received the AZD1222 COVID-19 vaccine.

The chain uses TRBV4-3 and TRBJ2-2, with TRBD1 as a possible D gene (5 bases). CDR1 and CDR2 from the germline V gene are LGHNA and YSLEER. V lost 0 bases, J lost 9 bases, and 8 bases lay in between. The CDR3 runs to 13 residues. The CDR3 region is CASSQDGARELFF. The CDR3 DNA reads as TGCGCCAGCAGCCAAGATGGGGCGAGGGAGCTGTTTTTT.

CDR3 residues: CASSLRQGAGNTEAFF. The CDR3 DNA reads as TGTGCCAGCAGCTTGCGGCAGGGGGCAGGAAACACTGAAGCTTTCTTT. V usage is TRBV5-6 and J usage is TRBJ1-1; 8 bases fit TRBD1. This CDR3 contains 16 residues. The germline V gene encodes CDR1 SGHDT and CDR2 YYEEEE. Unmatched junction bases numbered 7, after V lost 1 base and J lost 2 bases. The whole variable domain, remainder taken from reference TRBV5-6 and TRBJ1-1, is DAGVTQSPTHLIKTRGQQVTLRCSPKSGHDTVSWYQQALGQGPQFIFQYYEEEERQRGNFPDRFSGHQFPNYSSELNVNALLLGDSALYLCASSLRQGAGNTEAFFGQGTRLTVV.

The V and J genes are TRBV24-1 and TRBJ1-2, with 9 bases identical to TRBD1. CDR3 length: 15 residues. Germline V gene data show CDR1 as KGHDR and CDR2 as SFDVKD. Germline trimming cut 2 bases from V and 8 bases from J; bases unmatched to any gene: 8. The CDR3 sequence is CATSDSPGQGAGYTF. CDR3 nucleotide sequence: TGTGCCACCAGTGATTCCCCGGGACAGGGAGCGGGCTACACCTTC.

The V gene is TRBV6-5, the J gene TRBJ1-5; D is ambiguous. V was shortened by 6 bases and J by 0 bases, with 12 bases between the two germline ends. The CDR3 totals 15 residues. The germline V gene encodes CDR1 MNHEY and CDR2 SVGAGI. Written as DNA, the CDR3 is TGTGCCAGCAGCCTCGACGGGTATAGCAATCAGCCCCAGCATTTT. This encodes CASSLDGYSNQPQHF.

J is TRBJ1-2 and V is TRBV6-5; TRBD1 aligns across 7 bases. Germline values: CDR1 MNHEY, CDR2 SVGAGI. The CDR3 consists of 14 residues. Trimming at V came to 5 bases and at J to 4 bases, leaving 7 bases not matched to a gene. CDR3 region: CASSLRTGLYGYTF. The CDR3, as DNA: TGTGCCAGCAGTCTTCGGACAGGTCTCTATGGCTACACCTTC.

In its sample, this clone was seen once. The CDR3 DNA follows: TGCAGCGGGGGGGCAGGGAGCTCCTACGAGCAGTACTTC. Its protein is CSGGAGSSYEQYF. The chain joins TRBV29-1 to TRBJ2-7; either TRBD1 or TRBD2 may supply D (6 bases each). This CDR3 is 13 amino acids long. With 7 bases removed from V and 0 bases from J, the gap between germline ends came to 13 bases. Germline assignment: CDR1 SQVTM and CDR2 ANQGSEA.

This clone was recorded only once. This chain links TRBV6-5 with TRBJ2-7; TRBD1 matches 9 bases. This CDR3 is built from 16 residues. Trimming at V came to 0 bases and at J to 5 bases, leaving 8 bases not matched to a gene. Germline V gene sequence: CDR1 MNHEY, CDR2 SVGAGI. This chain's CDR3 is CASSYSLWTGVDEQYF. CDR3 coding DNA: TGTGCCAGCAGTTACTCATTGTGGACAGGGGTTGACGAGCAGTACTTC.

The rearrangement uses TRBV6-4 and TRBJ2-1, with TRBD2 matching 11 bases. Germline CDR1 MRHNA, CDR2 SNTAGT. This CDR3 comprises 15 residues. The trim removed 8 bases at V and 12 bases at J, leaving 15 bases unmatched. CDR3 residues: CASASGTSGSRTQFF. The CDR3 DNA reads TGTGCCAGCGCCTCAGGGACTAGCGGCTCCAGGACGCAGTTCTTC.

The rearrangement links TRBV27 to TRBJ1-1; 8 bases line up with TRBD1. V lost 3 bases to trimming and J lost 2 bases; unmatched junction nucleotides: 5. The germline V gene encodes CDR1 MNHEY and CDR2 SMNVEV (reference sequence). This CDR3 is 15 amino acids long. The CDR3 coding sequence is TGTGCCAGCAGTTTCAACACAGGGGGTAACACTGAAGCTTTCTTT. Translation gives CASSFNTGGNTEAFF.

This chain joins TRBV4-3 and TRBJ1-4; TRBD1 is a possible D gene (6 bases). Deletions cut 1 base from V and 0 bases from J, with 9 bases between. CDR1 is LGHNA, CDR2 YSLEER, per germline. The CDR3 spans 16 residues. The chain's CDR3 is CASSQAYRATNEKLFF. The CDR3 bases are TGCGCCAGCAGCCAAGCGTACAGGGCAACTAATGAAAAACTGTTTTTT.

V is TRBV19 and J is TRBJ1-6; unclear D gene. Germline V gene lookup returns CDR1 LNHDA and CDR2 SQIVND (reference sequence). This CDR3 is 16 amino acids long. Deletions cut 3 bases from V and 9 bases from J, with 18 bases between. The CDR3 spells CASSMGFVAGSSPLHF. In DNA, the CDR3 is TGTGCCAGTAGTATGGGGTTCGTTGCGGGATCTTCACCCCTCCACTTT.

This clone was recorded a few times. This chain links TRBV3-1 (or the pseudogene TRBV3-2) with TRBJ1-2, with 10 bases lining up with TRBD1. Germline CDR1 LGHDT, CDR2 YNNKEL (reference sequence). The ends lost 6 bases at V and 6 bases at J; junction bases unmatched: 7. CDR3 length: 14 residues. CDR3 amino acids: CASRETGGGDGYTF. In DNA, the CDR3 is TGTGCCAGCAGAGAGACAGGGGGCGGGGATGGCTACACCTTC.

In DNA form, the CDR3 reads TGTGCCAGCTCACCCACCGACGGGTCCTACGAGCAGTACTTC. Translation gives CASSPTDGSYEQYF. The chain links TRBV18 to TRBJ2-7; D is undetermined. The CDR3 is made up of 14 amino acids. Trimming removed 3 bases from V and 1 base from J, with 10 bases in between. Looked up from germline, CDR1 is KGHSH and CDR2 is LQKENI. The full variable domain, rest sourced from reference TRBV18 and TRBJ2-7, is NAGVMQNPRHLVRRRGQEARLRCSPMKGHSHVYWYRQLPEEGLKFMVYLQKENIIDESGMPKERFSAEFPKEGPSILRIQQVVRGDSAAYFCASSPTDGSYEQYFGPGTRLTVT.

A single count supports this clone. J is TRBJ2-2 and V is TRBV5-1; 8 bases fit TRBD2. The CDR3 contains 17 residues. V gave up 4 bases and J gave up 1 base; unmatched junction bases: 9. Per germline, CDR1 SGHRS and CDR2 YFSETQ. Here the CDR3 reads CASSRWAGGQNTGELFF. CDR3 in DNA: TGCGCCAGCAGCCGCTGGGCGGGGGGCCAGAACACCGGGGAGCTGTTTTTT.

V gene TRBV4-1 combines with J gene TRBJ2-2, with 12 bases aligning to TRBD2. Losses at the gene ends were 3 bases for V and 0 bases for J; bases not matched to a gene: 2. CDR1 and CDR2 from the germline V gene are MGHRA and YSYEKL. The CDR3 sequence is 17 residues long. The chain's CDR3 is CASSHRTSGTNTGELFF. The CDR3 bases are TGCGCCAGCAGCCACCGGACTAGCGGGACGAACACCGGGGAGCTGTTTTTT.

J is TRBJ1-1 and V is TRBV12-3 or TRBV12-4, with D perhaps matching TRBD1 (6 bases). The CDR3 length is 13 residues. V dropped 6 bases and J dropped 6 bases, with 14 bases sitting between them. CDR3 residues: CASSSKQGSEAFF. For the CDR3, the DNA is TGTGCCAGCAGCTCCAAACAGGGCTCTGAAGCTTTCTTT.

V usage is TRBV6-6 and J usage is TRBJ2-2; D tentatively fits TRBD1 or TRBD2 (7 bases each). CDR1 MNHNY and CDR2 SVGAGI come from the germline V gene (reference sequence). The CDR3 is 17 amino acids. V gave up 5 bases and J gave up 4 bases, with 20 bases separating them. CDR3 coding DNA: TGTGCCAGCAGTCTTGGGGGGAGGGGGCGCGGCACCGGGGAGCTGTTTTTT. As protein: CASSLGGRGRGTGELFF.

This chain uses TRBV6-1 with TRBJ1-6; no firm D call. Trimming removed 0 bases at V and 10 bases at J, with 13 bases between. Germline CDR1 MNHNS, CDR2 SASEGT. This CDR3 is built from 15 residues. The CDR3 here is CASSEAWGGGSPLHF. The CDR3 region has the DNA TGTGCCAGCAGTGAAGCTTGGGGAGGTGGGTCACCCCTCCACTTT.

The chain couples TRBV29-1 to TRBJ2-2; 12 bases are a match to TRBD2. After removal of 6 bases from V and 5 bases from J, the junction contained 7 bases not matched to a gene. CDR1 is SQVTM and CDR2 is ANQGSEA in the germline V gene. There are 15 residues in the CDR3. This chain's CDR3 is CSVASGGAWTGELFF. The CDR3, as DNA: TGCAGCGTAGCTAGCGGGGGGGCGTGGACCGGGGAGCTGTTTTTT.

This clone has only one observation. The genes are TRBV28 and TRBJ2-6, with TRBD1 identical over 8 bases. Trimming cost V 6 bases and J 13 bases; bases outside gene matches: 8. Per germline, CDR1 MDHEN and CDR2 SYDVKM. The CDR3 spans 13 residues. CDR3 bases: TGTGCCAGCAGAAAGACAGGGGCGGCAGTCCTGACTTTC. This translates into CASRKTGAAVLTF.

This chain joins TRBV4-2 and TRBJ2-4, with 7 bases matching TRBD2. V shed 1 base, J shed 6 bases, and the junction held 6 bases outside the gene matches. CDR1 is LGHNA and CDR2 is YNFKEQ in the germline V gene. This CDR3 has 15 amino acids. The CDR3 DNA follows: TGTGCCAGCAGCCAAGTGAGCGGGGCCCGAAACATTCAGTACTTC. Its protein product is CASSQVSGARNIQYF.

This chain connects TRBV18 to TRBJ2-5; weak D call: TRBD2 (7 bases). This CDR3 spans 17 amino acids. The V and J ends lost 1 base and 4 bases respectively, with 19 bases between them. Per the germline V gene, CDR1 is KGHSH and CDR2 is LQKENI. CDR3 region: CASSPLPPLRGGETQYF. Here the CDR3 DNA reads TGTGCCAGCTCACCACTTCCGCCTCTTAGGGGGGGAGAGACCCAGTACTTC. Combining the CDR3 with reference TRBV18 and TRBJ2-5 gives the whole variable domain NAGVMQNPRHLVRRRGQEARLRCSPMKGHSHVYWYRQLPEEGLKFMVYLQKENIIDESGMPKERFSAEFPKEGPSILRIQQVVRGDSAAYFCASSPLPPLRGGETQYFGPGTRLLVL.

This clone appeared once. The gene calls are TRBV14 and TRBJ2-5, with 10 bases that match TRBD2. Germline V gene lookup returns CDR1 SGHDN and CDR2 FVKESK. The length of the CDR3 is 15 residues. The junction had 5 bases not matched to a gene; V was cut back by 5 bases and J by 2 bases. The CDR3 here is CASSITSGVQETQYF. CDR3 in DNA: TGTGCCAGCAGCATTACTAGCGGGGTACAAGAGACCCAGTACTTC.

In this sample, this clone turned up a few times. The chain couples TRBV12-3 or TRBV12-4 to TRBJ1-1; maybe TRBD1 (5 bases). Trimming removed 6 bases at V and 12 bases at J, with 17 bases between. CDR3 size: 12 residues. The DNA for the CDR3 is TGTGCCAGCAGCCGTCCCCAGGGTAGACCTTTCTTT. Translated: CASSRPQGRPFF.

CDR3 in amino acids: CASKLAVYNEQFF. CDR3 DNA sequence: TGTGCCAGCAAGCTAGCGGTATACAATGAGCAGTTCTTC. The chain joins TRBV6-5 to TRBJ2-1, with TRBD2 matching over 7 bases. The V gene's germline CDR1 is MNHEY and CDR2 SVGAGI. The CDR3 runs to 13 residues. Losses at the gene ends were 7 bases for V and 4 bases for J; bases not matched to a gene: 4.

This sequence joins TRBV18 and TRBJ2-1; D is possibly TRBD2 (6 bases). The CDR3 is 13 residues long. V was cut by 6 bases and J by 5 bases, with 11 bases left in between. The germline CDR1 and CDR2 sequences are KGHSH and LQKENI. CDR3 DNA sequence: TGTGCCAGCTCGGAGGGGTCTAACAATGAGCAGTTCTTC. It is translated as CASSEGSNNEQFF. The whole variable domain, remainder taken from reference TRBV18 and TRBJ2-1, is NAGVMQNPRHLVRRRGQEARLRCSPMKGHSHVYWYRQLPEEGLKFMVYLQKENIIDESGMPKERFSAEFPKEGPSILRIQQVVRGDSAAYFCASSEGSNNEQFFGPGTRLTVL.

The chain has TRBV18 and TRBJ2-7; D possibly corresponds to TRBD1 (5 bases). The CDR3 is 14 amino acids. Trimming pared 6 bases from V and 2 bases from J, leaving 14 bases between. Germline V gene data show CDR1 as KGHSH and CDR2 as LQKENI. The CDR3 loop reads CASSRRREAYEQYF. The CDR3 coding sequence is TGTGCCAGCTCGCGGCGCAGGGAAGCCTACGAGCAGTACTTC.

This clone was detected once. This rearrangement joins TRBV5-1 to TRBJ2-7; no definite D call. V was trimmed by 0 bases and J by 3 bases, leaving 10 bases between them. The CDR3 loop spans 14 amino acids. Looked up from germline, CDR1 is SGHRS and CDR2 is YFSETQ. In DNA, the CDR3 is TGCGCCAGCAGCTTGGAAGGCCGCAACTACGAGCAGTACTTC. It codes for CASSLEGRNYEQYF.

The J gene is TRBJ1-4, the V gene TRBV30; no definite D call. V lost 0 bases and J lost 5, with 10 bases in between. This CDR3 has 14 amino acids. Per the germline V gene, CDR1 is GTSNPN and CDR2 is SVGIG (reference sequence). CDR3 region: CAWSVGGSNEKLFF. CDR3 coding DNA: TGTGCCTGGAGTGTAGGTGGCAGCAATGAAAAACTGTTTTTT.